This TCR beta chain is from a study of T cells in localized non-small cell lung cancer (dated by TCRdb to 2020 to 2021). The study in broad terms: Comparing tumors with uninvolved tumor-adjacent lungs, the study looked at the T cell repertoires of hundreds of patients with early-stage NSCLC. NSCLC patients had a mean age of approximately 66 years, and 129 were male and nearly 110 female. The cohort was made up of hundreds of treatment-naive NSCLC patients whose localized lung tumors had been resected.

Including cysteine and phenylalanine, the CDR3 has 15 amino acids. Only the CDR3 DNA is retained, 45 bases long and in frame from the first base. CDR1 and CDR2 are read off the germline V gene as SNHLY and FYNNEI. V is clipped by 8 bases and J by 0 bases, and the sequence between their germline boundaries is 15 bases long. What the work shows at the level of the full study, not this receptor alone: Uninvolved tumor-adjacent lung showed the highest T cell clonality, higher than tumor, which suggests more focused antigenic responses in the uninvolved tumor-adjacent lung. Longer overall survival was associated with higher T cell density in blood, whereas shorter survival was associated with higher clonality in adjacent lung. Because multi-region tumor sequencing was not done, intratumor heterogeneity could not be ruled out. Because the study design was exploratory, TCR variables were selected using unadjusted p-values without false-discovery rate correction. A median of around 60 of the top 100 tumor clones turned up in the paired uninvolved adjacent lung, and roughly 28 of those clones also ranked among the top 100 of that same adjacent lung.

Notes on this clone: Its antigen remains undetermined. One base away there is no much larger clone; base qualities are not given.

At diagnosis, tumor, uninvolved tumor-adjacent lung and peripheral blood were collected and then preserved as a mix of FFPE and fresh-frozen material. Blood samples were analyzed as peripheral blood mononuclear cells for TCR repertoire profiling. TCR beta CDR3 regions were sequenced from DNA using the immunoSEQ Assay. The source study handled its data this way. To compute T cell density, TCR beta template counts were normalized to usable DNA, which was estimated by amplifying housekeeping genes. Using the preseqR package, richness was estimated by extrapolating to 120,000 templates for tissue samples and 400,000 templates for PBMC samples. Clonality was defined as one minus Pielou's evenness. Tissue-enriched TCRs were identified by differential abundance testing using productive amino-acid clonotypes, minimum total count 5 and alpha 0.1. The Jaccard Index and the Morisita Overlap Index were used to measure how much the repertoires overlapped between compartments. TCR beta CDR3s were clustered by GLIPH together with public tetramer-defined viral CDR3s, and at least three viral sequences plus V-gene enrichment were required for viral motifs. TCRdb's version of the immuneACCESS table is confined to in-frame rearrangements and falls short of the full clone set. An unresolved V gene accounts for under half of the shortfall where checked; the remainder is of unknown origin. D and trimming come from the DNA, and the V and J calls and clone size come from that table. The sample has tens of thousands of clones on record, over 60% of them singletons. 15% to 20% of the sample belongs to the ten largest clones.

The source is a man between 40 and 70 years old with stage II squamous cell lung carcinoma. The chain employs TRBV2 and TRBJ2-3, with the D gene tentatively TRBD1 or TRBD2, based on 5 matching bases in each. The specimen was PBMCs, collected before any cancer treatment. The DNA sequence follows: TGTGCCAGCGCCTGGGGGAGCGTGAGCACAGATACGCAGTATTTT. Translated, it gives CASAWGSVSTDTQYF. Full variable domain (CDR3 extended with the reference TRBV2 and TRBJ2-3 proteins): EPEVTQTPSHQVTQMGQEVILRCVPISNHLYFYWYRQILGQKVEFLVSFYNNEISEKSEIFDDQFSVERPDGSNFTLKIRSTKLEDSAMYFCASAWGSVSTDTQYFGPGTRLTVL.